Below, 11 T cell receptor beta chains from the same sample are listed, as sequenced in a study of blood T cells in healthy people across ages. Primed by a sample-barcoded 5' primer and a J-beta primer mix, a second PCR proceeded for about 7 to 11 cycles. TCRdb redid the calling of the 5' RACE reads with MiXCR, one entry per CDR3 protein. The profile shows roughly 500,000 distinct CDR3 sequences, approximately 27% of them singletons. The specimen sequenced was blood. The source of these receptors is a woman between 65 and 79 years old in good health.

There are many counts of this clonotype. The chain carries TRBV7-2 and TRBJ2-5; 11 bases map to TRBD2. Trimming at V came to 5 bases and at J to 7 bases, leaving 9 bases not matched to a gene. Per germline, CDR1 SGHTA and CDR2 FQGNSA. CDR3 length equals 15 residues. For the CDR3, the DNA is TGTGCCAGCAGCACCGGACTAGCGGGCGGCGTGACCCAGTACTTC. Its protein is CASSTGLAGGVTQYF.

J is TRBJ1-4 and V is TRBV6-5; D uncertain. The CDR3 has 15 residues. Deletions cut 6 bases from V and 2 bases from J, with 13 bases between. Germline CDR1 and CDR2: MNHEY and SVGAGI. The CDR3 reads CASSLGWGTNEKLFF. CDR3 bases: TGTGCCAGCAGCCTCGGGTGGGGTACTAATGAAAAACTGTTTTTT.

This chain uses TRBV7-7 with TRBJ2-2; no definite D call. V was pared by 8 bases and J by 1 base, with 11 bases between. This CDR3 region has 14 residues. Germline V lookup: CDR1 SSHAT, CDR2 FNYEAQ (reference sequence). CDR3 protein: CASGRSLNTGELFF. The CDR3 DNA sequence: TGTGCCAGCGGGCGGAGCCTGAACACCGGGGAGCTGTTTTTT.

The chain carries TRBV19 and TRBJ1-2; 8 bases match TRBD1. Germline V CDR1 and CDR2: LNHDA, SQIVND (reference sequence). With V trimmed by 5 bases and J by 7 bases, 9 bases remained unmatched. This CDR3 comprises 14 residues. CDR3 amino acids: CASSCGQGSVGYTF. The CDR3 DNA reads TGTGCCAGTAGTTGCGGACAGGGTAGTGTTGGCTACACCTTC. The entire variable domain, with the rest obtained from reference TRBV19 and TRBJ1-2, is as follows: DGGITQSPKYLFRKEGQNVTLSCEQNLNHDAMYWYRQDPGQGLRLIYYSQIVNDFQKGDIAEGYSVSREKKESFPLTVTSAQKNPTAFYLCASSCGQGSVGYTFGSGTRLTVV.

This chain uses TRBV7-9 with TRBJ2-2, with a weak D call TRBD2 (5 bases). Trimming removed 6 bases from V and 3 bases from J, with 14 bases in between. CDR1 and CDR2 (germline): SEHNR, FQNEAQ (reference sequence). The CDR3 runs to 15 residues. CDR3 in amino acids: CASRTMGSDTGELFF. CDR3 coding DNA: TGTGCCAGCAGGACCATGGGGAGCGACACCGGGGAGCTGTTTTTT.

This clonotype was counted between two and nine times. This rearrangement joins TRBV29-1 to TRBJ2-5, with D possibly matching TRBD2 (6 bases). Trimming left V 4 bases short and J 5 bases short, with 20 bases between. CDR1 and CDR2 from the germline V gene are SQVTM and ANQGSEA. There are 15 residues in the CDR3. The CDR3 protein is CSVAAGGLGGETQYF. In DNA form, the CDR3 reads TGCAGCGTTGCGGCTGGGGGGTTGGGGGGTGAGACCCAGTACTTC.

This chain uses TRBV20-1 with TRBJ2-1; TRBD2 agrees at 7 bases. V lost 0 bases and J lost 8; bases outside the gene matches: 10. The CDR3 has 15 amino acids. Germline V CDR1 and CDR2: DFQATT, SNEGSKA (reference sequence). The CDR3 loop reads CSARDRLRGNHEQFF. CDR3 nucleotide sequence: TGCAGTGCTAGAGATCGATTGCGGGGGAATCATGAGCAGTTCTTC.

The CDR3 loop reads CASSRRQGETNYGYTF. DNA of the CDR3: TGTGCCAGCAGCCGAAGACAGGGGGAGACTAACTATGGCTACACCTTC. The V call is TRBV7-2, the J call TRBJ1-2; TRBD1 agrees at 9 bases. The CDR3 consists of 16 residues. V lost 5 bases to trimming and J lost 0 bases; unmatched junction nucleotides: 7. Germline assignment: CDR1 SGHTA and CDR2 FQGNSA.

This rearrangement joins TRBV7-2 to TRBJ2-3; TRBD2 aligns across 8 bases. The length of the CDR3 is 16 residues. Looked up from germline, CDR1 is SGHTA and CDR2 is FQGNSA. The ends lost 5 bases at V and 4 bases at J; junction bases unmatched: 11. The CDR3, as DNA: TGTGCCAGCAGCATTGGACTAGCACCAAGTTCAGATACGCAGTATTTT. Its protein is CASSIGLAPSSDTQYF.

This chain joins TRBV6-6 and TRBJ2-3, with D hard to call. Deletions cut 6 bases from V and 5 bases from J, with 12 bases between. The CDR3 extends over 13 amino acids. Germline CDR1 and CDR2: MNHNY and SVGAGI (reference sequence). This chain's CDR3 is CASSPRAKDTQYF. The CDR3 nucleotides read TGTGCCAGCAGCCCTCGGGCAAAAGATACGCAGTATTTT.

This clonotype was picked up a small number of times. V is TRBV7-9 and J is TRBJ1-1; a possible D gene is TRBD1 (5 bases). The CDR3 covers 15 residues. V was shortened by 4 bases and J by 0 bases, with 12 bases between the two germline ends. Germline-derived CDR1 and CDR2 are SEHNR and FQNEAQ (reference sequence). The CDR3: CASSYRLLMNTEAFF. CDR3 bases: TGTGCCAGCAGCTACAGGCTGCTGATGAACACTGAAGCTTTCTTT. Based on the CDR3 plus reference TRBV7-9 and TRBJ1-1, the full variable domain is DTGVSQNPRHKITKRGQNVTFRCDPISEHNRLYWYRQTLGQGPEFLTYFQNEAQLEKSRLLSDRFSAERPKGSFSTLEIQRTEQGDSAMYLCASSYRLLMNTEAFFGQGTRLTVV.